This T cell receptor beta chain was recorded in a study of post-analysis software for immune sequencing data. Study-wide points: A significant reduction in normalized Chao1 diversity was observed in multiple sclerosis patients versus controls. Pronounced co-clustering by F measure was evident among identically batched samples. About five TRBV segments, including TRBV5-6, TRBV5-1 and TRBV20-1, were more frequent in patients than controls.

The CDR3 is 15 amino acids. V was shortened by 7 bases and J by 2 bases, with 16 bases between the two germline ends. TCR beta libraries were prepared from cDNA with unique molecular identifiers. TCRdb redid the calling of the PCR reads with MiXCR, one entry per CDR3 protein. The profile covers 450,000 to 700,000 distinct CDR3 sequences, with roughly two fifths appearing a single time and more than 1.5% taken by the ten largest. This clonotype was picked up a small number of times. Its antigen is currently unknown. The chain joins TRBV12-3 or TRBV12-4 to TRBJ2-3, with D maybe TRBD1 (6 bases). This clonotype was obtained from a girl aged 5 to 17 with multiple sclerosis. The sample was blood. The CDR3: CASTEDRTSTDTQYF. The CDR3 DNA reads TGTGCCAGCACCGAGGACAGAACCTCCACAGATACGCAGTATTTT.